Shown below are 18 T cell receptor beta chains from a single sample sequenced in a study of blood T cells in healthy people across ages. Primers used in a second PCR of roughly 7 to 11 cycles were a sample-barcoded 5' primer and a J-beta primer mix. TCRdb reprocessed the 5' RACE reads with MiXCR, giving one entry per CDR3 protein. The profile shows 1.5 million to 1.9 million distinct CDR3 sequences, approximately 43% of them singletons. The sequenced material came from blood. These receptors came from a woman younger than 30 in good health.

Note on this clonotype: Just one base apart from a much larger clone, this may be a read error. The chain joins TRBV4-3 to TRBJ2-5; D not certain. The CDR3 has 12 residues. The germline V gene has CDR1 LGHNA and CDR2 YSLEER. The V and J ends lost 2 bases and 11 bases respectively, with 12 bases between them. CDR3 loop: CASSQLVGEQYF. The CDR3 nucleotides read TGCGCCAGCAGCCAACTAGTAGGTGAGCAGTACTTC.

V gene TRBV5-1 combines with J gene TRBJ2-1; the D gene is possibly TRBD2 (6 bases). V was shortened by 4 bases and J by 3 bases, with 14 bases between the two germline ends. Germline-derived CDR1 and CDR2 are SGHRS and YFSETQ. The CDR3 loop spans 15 amino acids. In DNA form, the CDR3 reads TGCGCCAGCAGCGAGTACGCTAGCGTCTACAATGAGCAGTTCTTC. Translating gives CASSEYASVYNEQFF.

This clonotype was detected many times. CDR3 in amino acids: CASSQTGTVRGQYF. CDR3 in DNA: TGCGCCAGCAGCCAAACCGGGACAGTCAGAGGGCAGTACTTC. The J gene is TRBJ2-7, the V gene TRBV4-1, with TRBD1 matching over 7 bases. The CDR3 consists of 14 residues. Trimming cost V 2 bases and J 9 bases; bases outside gene matches: 10. Germline CDR1 and CDR2: MGHRA and YSYEKL.

V is TRBV20-1 and J is TRBJ2-1; D is perhaps TRBD1 (5 bases). The V gene lost 3 bases and the J gene lost 4 bases, with 13 bases spanning the gap. CDR3 length equals 14 residues. Germline assignment: CDR1 DFQATT and CDR2 SNEGSKA (reference sequence). DNA of the CDR3: TGCAGTGCTAGGAAGGGGTTGCCGTACAATGAGCAGTTCTTC. Protein sequence: CSARKGLPYNEQFF.

The V and J genes are TRBV14 and TRBJ2-1; 10 bases are a match to TRBD2. The V and J ends lost 4 bases and 15 bases, in that order; junction bases with no gene match: 9. The germline gives CDR1 SGHDN, CDR2 FVKESK. This CDR3 has 13 amino acids. The CDR3 reads CASSRTLAGVVFF. The CDR3 coding sequence is TGTGCCAGCAGCCGGACTCTAGCGGGAGTGGTGTTCTTC. The variable domain in full, with the rest retrieved from reference TRBV14 and TRBJ2-1, is EAGVTQFPSHSVIEKGQTVTLRCDPISGHDNLYWYRRVMGKEIKFLLHFVKESKQDESGMPNNRFLAERTGGTYSTLKVQPAELEDSGVYFCASSRTLAGVVFFGPGTRLTVL.

This clonotype came up many times. The chain is built from TRBV10-3 and TRBJ2-5; unclear D gene. Germline loops: CDR1 ENHRY, CDR2 SYGVKD. The CDR3 extends over 12 amino acids. Trimming left V 5 bases short and J 1 base short, with 5 bases between. CDR3 DNA sequence: TGTGCCATCAGTACGTTCCAAGAGACCCAGTACTTC. It is translated as CAISTFQETQYF.

This sequence joins TRBV5-1 and TRBJ2-7; 9 bases are shared with TRBD1. The closer fit of TRBJ2-5 to the DNA end suggests the J call may be wrong. CDR1 and CDR2 (germline): SGHRS, YFSETQ. There are 15 residues in the CDR3. The CDR3 nucleotides are TGCGCCAGCAGCTTCGGGACAGGGAATGGAGAGACCCAGTACTTC. Protein: CASSFGTGNGETQYF.

This clonotype has only a few counts. The chain employs TRBV28 and TRBJ2-5, with TRBD1 matching 8 bases. Germline loops: CDR1 MDHEN, CDR2 SYDVKM. The CDR3 totals 13 residues. After removal of 8 bases from V and 11 bases from J, the junction contained 13 bases not matched to a gene. The CDR3 DNA follows: TGTGCCAGCCTAGCCGGGACAGGCGGAACGCAGTACTTC. As protein: CASLAGTGGTQYF.

This clonotype was counted many times. CDR3 DNA: TGTGCCAGCAGTTTAGGGGGCCTATACAATGAGCAGTTCTTC. Translated, it gives CASSLGGLYNEQFF. The genes are TRBV12-3 or TRBV12-4 and TRBJ2-1; a possible D gene is TRBD1 (5 bases). The CDR3 extends over 14 amino acids. Trimming cost V 1 base and J 4 bases, with 8 bases left between them.

The chain is built from TRBV4-2 and TRBJ2-1, with D unclear. In germline, CDR1 is LGHNA, CDR2 YNFKEQ. The CDR3 runs to 16 residues. Trimming removed 0 bases from V and 6 bases from J, with 15 bases in between. Here the CDR3 DNA reads TGTGCCAGCAGCCAAGAGTTAATCAGACCCTCCAATGAGCAGTTCTTC. As protein: CASSQELIRPSNEQFF.

This chain links TRBV7-2 with TRBJ2-3; D is unresolved. Germline loops: CDR1 SGHTA, CDR2 FQGNSA. The CDR3 length is 15 residues. The germline V and J ends were trimmed by 1 base and 9 bases, with 17 bases remaining between them. CDR3 residues: CASSLGRLGTATQYF. In DNA, the CDR3 is TGTGCCAGCAGCTTAGGACGGTTGGGCACGGCCACGCAGTATTTT.

The chain recombines TRBV29-1 with TRBJ2-3; TRBD1 aligns across 7 bases. Germline V gene lookup returns CDR1 SQVTM and CDR2 ANQGSEA. After removal of 7 bases from V and 0 bases from J, the junction contained 7 bases not matched to a gene. The CDR3 sequence is 14 residues long. The CDR3 bases are TGCAGCGGGTTCCGGGACAGAAGCACAGATACGCAGTATTTT. This codes for CSGFRDRSTDTQYF.

CDR3 bases: TGTGCCAGCACCCCCGACGCCGGACAGGCACAGGCAAAACTGTTTTTT. Amino acid sequence: CASTPDAGQAQAKLFF. The chain uses TRBV7-8 and TRBJ1-4; 7 bases map to TRBD1. This CDR3 comprises 16 residues. Per germline, CDR1 SGHVS and CDR2 FQNEAQ. The ends lost 7 bases at V and 10 bases at J; junction bases unmatched: 18.

The chain combines TRBV4-2 with TRBJ2-3; perhaps TRBD2 as D (6 bases). V was pared by 1 base and J by 0 bases, with 11 bases between. Germline CDR1 and CDR2: LGHNA and YNFKEQ. The CDR3 has 16 amino acids. The CDR3 bases are TGTGCCAGCAGCCAAGTAGGCGGGATGAGCACAGATACGCAGTATTTT. This encodes CASSQVGGMSTDTQYF.

V and J are TRBV7-3 and TRBJ2-3; maybe TRBD2 (7 bases). Germline V gene data show CDR1 as SGHTA and CDR2 as FQGTGA. The V end lost 4 bases, the J end lost 4 bases, and 18 bases lay between the germline ends. This CDR3 is 16 amino acids long. The CDR3 nucleotides read TGTGCCAGCAGCTCACCCCAGGTCGGGGGGCCAGATACGCAGTATTTT. Translated, it gives CASSSPQVGGPDTQYF.

The V gene is TRBV28, the J gene TRBJ2-7, with 11 nucleotides matching TRBD2. Looked up from germline, CDR1 is MDHEN and CDR2 is SYDVKM. The CDR3 is made up of 16 amino acids. V lost 4 bases to trimming and J lost 6 bases; unmatched junction nucleotides: 11. The CDR3 sequence is CASSSVHSGRASEQYF. Written as DNA, the CDR3 is TGTGCCAGCAGTTCCGTCCATAGCGGGAGGGCAAGCGAGCAGTACTTC. Supplemented by reference TRBV28 and TRBJ2-7, the full variable domain reads DVKVTQSSRYLVKRTGEKVFLECVQDMDHENMFWYRQDPGLGLRLIYFSYDVKMKEKGDIPEGYSVSREKKERFSLILESASTNQTSMYLCASSSVHSGRASEQYFGPGTRLTVT.

This chain links TRBV2 with TRBJ1-2, with a possible D match to TRBD1 (5 bases). CDR1 is SNHLY and CDR2 is FYNNEI in the germline V gene. Trimming removed 6 bases at V and 7 bases at J, with 12 bases between. The CDR3 is 12 residues long. The CDR3 nucleotides are TGTGCCAGCAGGGGGGGGTTCTCTGGCTACACCTTC. It is translated as CASRGGFSGYTF.

This clonotype was counted many times. The CDR3 spells CASSLRASGTYEQYF. The CDR3 DNA sequence: TGTGCCAGCAGCTTAAGGGCTAGCGGGACCTACGAGCAGTACTTC. V is TRBV7-9 and J is TRBJ2-7; 9 nucleotides align to TRBD2. Germline CDR1 reads SEHNR; CDR2 reads FQNEAQ (reference sequence). The CDR3 is 15 amino acids. The junction had 4 bases not matched to a gene; V was cut back by 2 bases and J by 2 bases.